The 2 T cell receptor beta chains in this list originate from one sample, sequenced in a study of shared clonotypes between healthy human individuals. The data were produced by immunoSEQ multiplex PCR, yet TCRdb's version contains in-frame clones alone and is incomplete. This sample has about 800,000 clones, with roughly 96% found just once. CD45RO-negative cells were positively selected for CCR7, leaving out terminally differentiated effector memory CD45RA+ cells. The sequenced sample consisted of naive CD8+ T cells sorted from blood. The receptors here all came from a man aged 25-40 years in good health.

J is TRBJ2-2 and V is TRBV11-3; D not certain. Trimming took 4 bases from V and 7 from J, leaving 7 bases between them. Germline CDR1 is SGHNT and CDR2 is YENEEA. The CDR3 length is 12 residues. CDR3 region: CASSSAIGELFF. In DNA, the CDR3 is TGTGCCAGCAGCTCGGCTATCGGGGAGCTGTTTTTT.

In this sample, this clone turned up once. CDR3 amino acids: CARTPTSTDTQYF. CDR3 coding DNA: TGTGCCAGGACCCCGACTAGCACAGATACGCAGTATTTT. The chain is built from TRBV2 and TRBJ2-3; D call uncertain. The length of the CDR3 is 13 residues. Germline loops: CDR1 SNHLY, CDR2 FYNNEI. With 9 bases removed from V and 0 bases from J, the gap between germline ends came to 10 bases.